Reported below is one T cell receptor (beta chain). Germline V lookup: CDR1 MDHEN, CDR2 SYDVKM. This CDR3 contains 13 residues. The V gene lost 8 bases and the J gene lost 5 bases, with 15 bases spanning the gap. This record comes from a study of cytomegalovirus exposure and HLA in healthy donors. Primers: 60 Vbeta forward and 13 Jbeta reverse. Clones were sequenced by immunoSEQ multiplex PCR, and TCRdb holds only the in-frame ones, with some missing. The profile covers over 50,000 clones, with 65% to 80% appearing a single time and approximately 2.3% taken by the ten largest. This sequence was found in a female donor in good health and CMV-seronegative. The chain uses TRBV28 and TRBJ1-2; the D gene is possibly TRBD1 (6 bases). Sequencing was done on a sample of PBMCs. DNA for the CDR3: TGTGCCAGCTCAACAGGGTTTGGGTATGGCTACACCTTC. Protein sequence: CASSTGFGYGYTF.